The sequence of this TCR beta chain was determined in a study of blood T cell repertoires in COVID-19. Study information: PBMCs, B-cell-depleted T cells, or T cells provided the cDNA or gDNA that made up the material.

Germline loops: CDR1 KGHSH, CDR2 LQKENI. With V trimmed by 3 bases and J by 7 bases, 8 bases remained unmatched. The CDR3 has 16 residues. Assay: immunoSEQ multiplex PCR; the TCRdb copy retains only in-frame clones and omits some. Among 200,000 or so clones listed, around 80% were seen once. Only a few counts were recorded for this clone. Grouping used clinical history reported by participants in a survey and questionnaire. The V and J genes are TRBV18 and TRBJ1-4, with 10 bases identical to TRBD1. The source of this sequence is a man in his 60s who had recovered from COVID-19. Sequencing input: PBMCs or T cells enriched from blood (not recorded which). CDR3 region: CASSPAGQGTGEKLFF. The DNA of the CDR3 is TGTGCCAGCTCACCTGCGGGACAGGGGACGGGTGAAAAACTGTTTTTT.